This record concerns one TCR beta chain sequence. This entry comes from a study of blood T cell repertoires in COVID-19. In the study overall: The study drew acute and convalescent COVID-19 samples from the United States, Italy and Spain.

Cohort 3 donors counted as recovered after two negative PCRs, clearance, or resolved symptoms. The V segment lost 6 bases and the J segment 4 bases; nucleotides outside the gene matches: 2. The CDR3 extends over 12 amino acids. Germline CDR1 reads MNHEY; CDR2 reads SMNVEV (reference sequence). Original analysis: Quantification of nucleated cells was approximated via reference gene primer amplification. Profiled with immunoSEQ multiplex PCR; TCRdb holds only in-frame clones, not every one. That table gives V, J and clone size, and the DNA gave D and trimming. The table shows almost 250,000 clones, with 70% to 90% occurring only once.

The sample was PBMCs or T cells enriched from blood (not recorded which). The rearrangement links TRBV27 to TRBJ1-2; 7 nucleotides agree with TRBD1. This TCR came from a woman aged 45 to 65 who had recovered from COVID-19. The CDR3 region has the DNA TGTGCCAGCAGGGGACAGTCCTATGGCTACACCTTC. It encodes CASRGQSYGYTF.